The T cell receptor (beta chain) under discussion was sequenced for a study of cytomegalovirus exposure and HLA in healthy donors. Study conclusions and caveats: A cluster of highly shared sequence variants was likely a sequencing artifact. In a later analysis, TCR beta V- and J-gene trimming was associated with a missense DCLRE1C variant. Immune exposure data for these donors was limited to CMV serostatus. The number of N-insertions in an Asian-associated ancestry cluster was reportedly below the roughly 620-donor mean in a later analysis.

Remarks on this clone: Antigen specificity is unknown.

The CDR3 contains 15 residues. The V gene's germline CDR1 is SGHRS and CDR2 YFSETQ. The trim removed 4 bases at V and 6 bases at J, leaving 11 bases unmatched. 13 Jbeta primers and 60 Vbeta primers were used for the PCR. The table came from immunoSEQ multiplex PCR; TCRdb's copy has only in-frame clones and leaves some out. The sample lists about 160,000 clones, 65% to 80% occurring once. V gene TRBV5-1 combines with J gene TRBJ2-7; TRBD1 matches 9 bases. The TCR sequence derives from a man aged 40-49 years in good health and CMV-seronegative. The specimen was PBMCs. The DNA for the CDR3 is TGCGCCAGCAGCCCAAGAGGGACAGGGCCCTCCGAGCAGTACTTC. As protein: CASSPRGTGPSEQYF.